This T cell receptor (beta chain) was identified in a study of blood T cell repertoires in COVID-19. Sequencing used immunoSEQ multiplex PCR; TCRdb keeps in-frame clones, though not all of them. The sample shows around 500,000 clones, around 89% of them seen only once. Sequencing was carried out using PBMCs or T cells enriched from blood (not recorded which). This TCR was sampled from a woman in her 40s who had recovered from COVID-19.

Written as DNA, the CDR3 is TGTGCCAGCAGTCCCGGGACAGCAAAGTATGGCTACACCTTC. Its translation: CASSPGTAKYGYTF. The rearrangement joins TRBV28 to TRBJ1-2; the match to TRBD1 covers 7 bases. V dropped 5 bases and J dropped 5; count of bases not matched to a gene: 8. Germline V gives CDR1 MDHEN, CDR2 SYDVKM. CDR3 length: 14 amino acids.